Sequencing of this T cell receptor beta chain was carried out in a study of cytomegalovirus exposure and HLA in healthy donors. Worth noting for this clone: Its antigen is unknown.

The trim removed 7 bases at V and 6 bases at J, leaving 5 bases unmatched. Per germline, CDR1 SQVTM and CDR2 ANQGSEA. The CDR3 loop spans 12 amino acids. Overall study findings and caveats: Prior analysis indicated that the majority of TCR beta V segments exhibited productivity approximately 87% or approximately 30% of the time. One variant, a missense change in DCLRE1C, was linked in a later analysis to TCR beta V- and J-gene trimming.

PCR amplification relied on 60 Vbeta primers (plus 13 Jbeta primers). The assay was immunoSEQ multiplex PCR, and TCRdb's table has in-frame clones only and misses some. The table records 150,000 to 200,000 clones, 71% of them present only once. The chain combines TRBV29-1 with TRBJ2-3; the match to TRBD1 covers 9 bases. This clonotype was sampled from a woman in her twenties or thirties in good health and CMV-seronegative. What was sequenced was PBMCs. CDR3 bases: TGCAGCGCAAACAGGGGGCGGGATACGCAGTATTTT. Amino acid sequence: CSANRGRDTQYF.